A single sample is the source of the 25 T cell receptor beta chains below, sequenced in a study of PD-L1 blockade in urothelial cancer (dated by TCRdb to the late 2010s). Library creation used the immunoSEQ multiplex PCR assay. Entries here come from immuneACCESS through TCRdb and include only in-frame sequences with V and J called. Some clones fail to appear in such tables; in the studies checked, an unresolved V gene covers under half of the shortfall, and the cause of the remainder is unknown. Present in this sample are 100,000 or so clones, approximately 85% of which were seen just once. About 2.2% of the sample is held by the ten biggest clonotypes. This sample comprised PBMCs, obtained around atezolizumab (anti-PD-L1) treatment. These receptors originate from a man aged 50 to 59 with urothelial cancer.

This chain uses TRBV5-8 with TRBJ1-5; perhaps TRBD1 as D (6 bases). The CDR3 extends over 17 amino acids. Per germline, CDR1 SGHTS and CDR2 YDEGEE. Trimming pared 3 bases from V and 3 bases from J, leaving 19 bases between. The CDR3 sequence: CASSYTKQGRDNQPQHF. The CDR3 DNA reads TGTGCCAGCAGCTATACCAAACAGGGTCGCGACAATCAGCCCCAGCATTTT.

This clone was seen just once. This rearrangement joins TRBV7-6 to TRBJ2-1, with TRBD2 matching 9 bases. Germline assignment: CDR1 SGHVS and CDR2 FNYEAQ. There are 15 residues in the CDR3. Trimming cost V 5 bases and J 6 bases; bases outside gene matches: 8. CDR3 residues: CASSLSTSGVNEQFF. Written as DNA, the CDR3 is TGTGCCAGCAGCCTTTCGACTAGCGGAGTCAATGAGCAGTTCTTC.

The chain carries TRBV6-1 and TRBJ2-1; maybe TRBD2 (5 bases). The germline V gene has CDR1 MNHNS and CDR2 SASEGT. CDR3 size: 15 residues. Trimming cost V 8 bases and J 0 bases, with 14 bases left between them. DNA for the CDR3: TGTGCCAGCTCGCCTTACACTAGCTCCTACAATGAGCAGTTCTTC. Translating it yields CASSPYTSSYNEQFF.

The chain recombines TRBV19 with TRBJ2-7, with D unresolved. V was trimmed by 5 bases and J by 1 base, leaving 15 bases between them. CDR1 and CDR2 from the germline V gene are LNHDA and SQIVND (reference sequence). CDR3 length equals 15 residues. The CDR3 sequence: CASSPQHAISYEQYF. Here the CDR3 DNA reads TGTGCCAGTAGTCCACAGCATGCCATATCCTACGAGCAGTACTTC.

V and J are TRBV27 and TRBJ1-5, with 7 bases fitting TRBD1. The J segment lost 7 bases and the V segment lost 6 bases, leaving 9 bases of the junction unmatched. This CDR3 has 14 amino acids. The germline V gene encodes CDR1 MNHEY and CDR2 SMNVEV (reference sequence). As DNA, the CDR3 is TGTGCCAGCAGGCTAACAGGGGTTGGACAGCCCCAGCATTTT. Translation: CASRLTGVGQPQHF.

The chain couples TRBV6-6 to TRBJ2-1, with a tentative D call TRBD2 (6 bases). CDR1 and CDR2 from the germline V gene are MNHNY and SVGAGI (reference sequence). The V end lost 8 bases, the J end lost 7 bases, and 12 bases lay between the germline ends. There are 12 residues in the CDR3. CDR3: CASDAGRNEQFF. The CDR3 DNA follows: TGTGCCAGCGACGCGGGACGAAATGAGCAGTTCTTC.

In DNA, the CDR3 is TGTGCCAGCAGCTCCCTCCTAGCGGGAGCCCACAATGAGCAGTTCTTC. This codes for CASSSLLAGAHNEQFF. The chain recombines TRBV9 with TRBJ2-1; 10 bases align to TRBD2. The V segment lost 4 bases and the J segment 5 bases; nucleotides outside the gene matches: 9. Germline V gene data show CDR1 as SGDLS and CDR2 as YYNGEE. The CDR3 covers 16 residues.

The chain combines TRBV7-3 with TRBJ2-1; D is perhaps TRBD2 (6 bases). This CDR3 comprises 15 residues. Germline lookup yields CDR1 SGHTA and CDR2 FQGTGA. The V gene lost 2 bases and the J gene lost 4 bases, with 12 bases spanning the gap. CDR3 protein: CASSLELAEYNEQFF. In nucleotides, the CDR3 is TGTGCCAGCAGCTTAGAGTTAGCGGAGTACAATGAGCAGTTCTTC.

This chain joins TRBV9 and TRBJ2-2, with TRBD2 matching over 8 bases. CDR1 and CDR2 from the germline V gene are SGDLS and YYNGEE. CDR3 length equals 16 residues. J lost 6 bases, V lost 4 bases, and 11 bases had no gene match. The DNA of the CDR3 is TGTGCCAGCAGCCCTTCCCGACTAGCGAGCGCCGGGGAGCTGTTTTTT. It translates to CASSPSRLASAGELFF.

CDR3 bases: TGTGCCTGGATGTCCAGAGATACGCAGTATTTT. Translation gives CAWMSRDTQYF. This chain uses TRBV30 with TRBJ2-3; D remains unclear. This CDR3 contains 11 residues. V dropped 4 bases and J dropped 5 bases, with 7 bases sitting between them. Germline CDR1 and CDR2: GTSNPN and SVGIG (reference sequence).

V and J are TRBV6-1 and TRBJ1-1; the match to TRBD1 covers 7 bases. The CDR3 extends over 13 amino acids. CDR1 MNHNS and CDR2 SASEGT come from the germline V gene. With V trimmed by 10 bases and J by 1 base, 6 bases remained unmatched. CDR3: CATWGQPNTEAFF. CDR3 nucleotide sequence: TGTGCCACCTGGGGACAGCCGAACACTGAAGCTTTCTTT.

The V call is TRBV27, the J call TRBJ2-7; 7 positions agree with TRBD1. The V gene's germline CDR1 is MNHEY and CDR2 SMNVEV (reference sequence). This CDR3 region has 19 residues. V trimming: 3 bases; J trimming: 9 bases; junction bases outside the gene matches: 26. CDR3 region: CASSFTSFSGTDYPFRQYF. In DNA, the CDR3 is TGTGCCAGCAGTTTCACCTCCTTCAGTGGGACAGATTATCCTTTTCGGCAGTACTTC.

The chain couples TRBV2 to TRBJ2-7; no clear D. CDR3 length: 13 amino acids. Germline CDR1 SNHLY, CDR2 FYNNEI. Trimming cost V 5 bases and J 7 bases, with 15 bases left between them. The CDR3: CASSKTTGVEQYF. The DNA of the CDR3 is TGTGCCAGCAGTAAAACGACTGGCGTAGAGCAGTACTTC.

The V call is TRBV11-2, the J call TRBJ2-1; 11 nucleotides line up with TRBD2. Germline trimming cut 5 bases from V and 0 bases from J; bases unmatched to any gene: 12. Per germline, CDR1 SGHAT and CDR2 FQNNGV. The CDR3 contains 19 residues. The CDR3 loop is CASSTQLGTSGSSYNEQFF. The CDR3 region has the DNA TGTGCCAGCAGCACTCAACTGGGGACTAGCGGAAGCTCCTACAATGAGCAGTTCTTC.

This clone showed up just once. The chain combines TRBV6-6 with TRBJ1-2; D is ambiguous. The CDR3 covers 14 residues. V was trimmed by 2 bases and J by 2 bases, leaving 9 bases between them. CDR1 and CDR2 (germline): MNHNY, SVGAGI (reference sequence). The CDR3 is CASSYDAANYGYTF. The CDR3 DNA follows: TGTGCCAGCAGTTACGACGCGGCAAACTATGGCTACACCTTC.

This clone turned up a few times. The chain links TRBV10-3 to TRBJ2-2, with D possibly TRBD1 on 6 matching bases. CDR1 ENHRY and CDR2 SYGVKD come from the germline V gene. The CDR3 sequence is 14 residues long. V was clipped by 6 bases and J by 2 bases, with 10 bases between them. CDR3 residues: CAIRGQTNTGELFF. For the CDR3, the DNA is TGTGCCATCAGAGGACAGACAAACACCGGGGAGCTGTTTTTT.

This clone was recorded only once. The chain combines TRBV5-5 with TRBJ2-6, with D tentatively TRBD2 (6 bases). The CDR3 is made up of 19 amino acids. Per germline, CDR1 SGHKS and CDR2 YYEKEE (reference sequence). With 1 base removed from V and 0 bases from J, the gap between germline ends came to 17 bases. This chain's CDR3 is CASSLIAANRLSGANVLTF. The CDR3 coding sequence is TGTGCCAGCAGCTTGATAGCGGCCAACCGTCTCTCTGGGGCCAACGTCCTGACTTTC.

The rearrangement links TRBV2 to TRBJ2-7; 7 bases fit TRBD2. In germline, CDR1 is SNHLY, CDR2 FYNNEI. V lost 7 bases to trimming and J lost 0 bases; unmatched junction nucleotides: 18. CDR3 size: 18 residues. The CDR3 loop reads CASNLMTSEREGSYEQYF. The CDR3 DNA reads TGTGCCAGCAACCTAATGACTTCGGAGCGGGAAGGCTCCTACGAGCAGTACTTC.

This rearrangement joins TRBV2 to TRBJ2-5; possible D gene TRBD2, 6 bases. The CDR3 consists of 15 residues. Per germline, CDR1 SNHLY and CDR2 FYNNEI. Trimming took off 3 bases at V and 1 base at J, with 12 bases between the two ends. In DNA form, the CDR3 reads TGTGCCAGCAGTGAGGGGGGAATCATCCAAGAGACCCAGTACTTC. It translates to CASSEGGIIQETQYF.

Here the CDR3 DNA reads TGTGCCAGCAGCCCGGGACAGGGTGGAACTGAAGCTTTCTTT. Encoded protein: CASSPGQGGTEAFF. J is TRBJ1-1 and V is TRBV13; 9 positions match TRBD1. The CDR3 totals 14 residues. J was trimmed by 5 bases and V by 5 bases; bases with no gene match: 6. From germline, CDR1 is PRHDT and CDR2 FYEKMQ (reference sequence).

The chain links TRBV2 to TRBJ1-6, with D maybe TRBD1 (6 bases). The CDR3 covers 15 residues. The ends were cut back, 5 bases at V and 6 bases at J, with 14 bases in the middle. The germline CDR1 and CDR2 sequences are SNHLY and FYNNEI. CDR3 residues: CASSLQGPRNSPLHF. CDR3 DNA sequence: TGTGCCAGCAGTTTACAGGGACCACGTAATTCACCCCTCCACTTT.

On this clone itself: One junction end disagrees with the germline gene, perhaps due to a read error. The chain carries TRBV7-7 and TRBJ2-4, with 8 positions matching TRBD2. The CDR3 extends over 19 amino acids. Germline V gene sequence: CDR1 SSHAT, CDR2 FNYEAQ (reference sequence). The CDR3 is CASSFAAGGSFLAKNIQYF. As DNA, the CDR3 is TGTGCTAGCAGCTTCGCTGCGGGAGGTTCGTTCTTGGCCAAAAACATTCAGTACTTC. The full variable domain, in which reference TRBV7-7 and TRBJ2-4 provide the parts outside the CDR3, is GAGVSQSPRYKVTKRGQDVTLRCDPISSHATLYWYQQALGQGPEFLTYFNYEAQPDKSGLPSDRFSAERPEGSISTLTIQRTEQRDSAMYRCASSFAAGGSFLAKNIQYFGAGTRLSVL.

The chain combines TRBV28 with TRBJ2-2, with D perhaps matching TRBD2 (6 bases). CDR1 is MDHEN and CDR2 is SYDVKM in the germline V gene. Trimming cost V 2 bases and J 3 bases, with 7 bases left between them. This CDR3 spans 14 amino acids. In DNA form, the CDR3 reads TGTGCCAGCAGTTTACGGAGGGACACCGGGGAGCTGTTTTTT. Translation: CASSLRRDTGELFF.

The rearrangement uses TRBV4-2 and TRBJ1-1; no definite D call. Germline V gene lookup returns CDR1 LGHNA and CDR2 YNFKEQ. This CDR3 is 15 amino acids long. Deletions cut 4 bases from V and 3 bases from J, with 15 bases between. CDR3 DNA: TGTGCCAGCAGCCCGCGGGCGGGTTGGGACACTGAAGCTTTCTTT. It yields the protein CASSPRAGWDTEAFF.

The rearrangement uses TRBV30 and TRBJ2-2; D possibly corresponds to TRBD1 (6 bases). With 5 bases removed from V and 4 bases from J, the gap between germline ends came to 11 bases. The CDR3 loop spans 13 amino acids. Germline V gene sequence: CDR1 GTSNPN, CDR2 SVGIG (reference sequence). The CDR3 nucleotides read TGTGCCTGGCTACAGGGTAGCACCGGGGAGCTGTTTTTT. It is translated as CAWLQGSTGELFF.